Listed below are T cell receptor beta chains from one sample, sequenced in a study of brain T cells in children with intractable seizures. The repertoire was sequenced with immunoSEQ multiplex PCR; TCRdb's copy has only in-frame clones and lacks some. The repertoire holds around 80,000 clones, with 90% to 95% as singletons. The source material was peripheral blood, sampled at surgery. The receptors shown here come from a girl aged 2 to 9 with Rasmussen encephalitis and intractable seizures. The CDR3 runs from the conserved cysteine through the conserved F or W. Each record gives: V gene, J gene, clone size, D gene, CDR3 protein, CDR3 DNA. D genes are given only for firm matches. Clone size appears in some rows only: once, few, many, or a class for an expanded clone.

TRBV11-2	TRBJ1-4	-	-	CASSGLLAYGEKLFF	TGTGCCAGCAGCGGTCTGTTAGCGTATGGGGAAAAACTGTTTTTT
TRBV9	TRBJ2-2	-	TRBD2	CASSVGSAGGTGELFF	TGTGCCAGCAGCGTGGGTAGTGCGGGAGGCACCGGGGAGCTGTTTTTT
TRBV6-5	TRBJ2-7	-	-	CASSLASSYEQYF	TGTGCCAGCAGTTTAGCCAGCTCCTACGAGCAGTACTTC
TRBV15	TRBJ1-1	-	-	CATSRDKGGTEAFF	TGTGCCACCAGCAGAGATAAGGGCGGGACTGAAGCTTTCTTT
TRBV19	TRBJ2-7	-	-	CASRATGEGSYEQYF	TGTGCCAGTAGAGCGACAGGGGAGGGCTCCTACGAGCAGTACTTC
TRBV6-5	TRBJ1-2	-	-	CASSPRDYGYTF	TGTGCCAGCAGCCCCAGGGACTATGGCTACACCTTC
TRBV5-4	TRBJ1-2	-	TRBD1	CASSFRDRGLENYGYTF	TGTGCCAGCAGCTTCCGGGACAGGGGACTGGAAAACTATGGCTACACCTTC
TRBV12-3/TRBV12-4	TRBJ1-2	-	-	CASSTTGDGYTF	TGTGCCAGCAGTACTACAGGAGACGGCTACACCTTC
TRBV3-1/TRBV3-2	TRBJ1-6	-	-	CASSQGGGGYNSPLHF	TGTGCCAGCAGCCAAGGGGGGGGAGGCTATAATTCACCCCTCCACTTT
TRBV7-3	TRBJ2-7	-	-	CASSLAGKEDEQYF	TGTGCCAGCAGCTTAGCGGGGAAGGAGGACGAGCAGTACTTC
TRBV9	TRBJ1-4	-	-	CASSVGLSTNEKLFF	TGTGCCAGCAGCGTAGGACTGTCAACTAATGAAAAACTGTTTTTT
TRBV11-3	TRBJ2-3	-	TRBD1	CASSLMGQDTDTQYF	TGTGCCAGCAGCTTAATGGGACAGGACACAGATACGCAGTATTTT
TRBV7-9	TRBJ2-5	-	-	CASSLEAGRVRETQYF	TGTGCCAGCAGCTTAGAGGCTGGACGGGTGCGAGAGACCCAGTACTTC
TRBV2	TRBJ1-6	-	TRBD1	CASGLTGLLYNSPLHF	TGTGCCAGCGGGTTGACAGGGCTCCTTTATAATTCACCCCTCCACTTT
TRBV5-4	TRBJ2-7	-	-	CASSLDAYEQYF	TGTGCCAGCAGCTTGGACGCCTACGAGCAGTACTTC
TRBV14	TRBJ2-5	-	-	CASSQLPDGSPETQYF	TGTGCCAGCAGCCAACTACCTGACGGCTCCCCCGAGACCCAGTACTTC
TRBV9	TRBJ1-1	-	TRBD1	CASSGGQGKGEAFF	TGTGCCAGCAGTGGAGGACAGGGGAAGGGTGAAGCTTTCTTT
TRBV7-9	TRBJ2-5	-	-	CASSSGLTQGETQYF	TGTGCCAGCAGCTCGGGCCTCACTCAGGGAGAGACCCAGTACTTC
TRBV7-3	TRBJ2-3	-	-	CASSPQGLGTDTQYF	TGTGCCAGCAGCCCGCAGGGTCTGGGCACAGATACGCAGTATTTT
TRBV28	TRBJ2-3	-	-	CASSFAGEWTQYF	TGTGCCAGCAGTTTTGCAGGGGAGTGGACGCAGTATTTT
TRBV7-9	TRBJ2-1	few	-	CASRPKRQGNEQFF	TGTGCCAGCAGGCCCAAGAGACAAGGGAATGAGCAGTTCTTC
TRBV24-1	TRBJ2-1	-	TRBD2	CATSDYVTSGMGNEQFF	TGTGCCACCAGTGATTACGTAACTAGCGGGATGGGCAATGAGCAGTTCTTC
TRBV7-6	TRBJ1-1	-	-	CASSLDEGIEAFF	TGTGCCAGCAGCTTAGATGAGGGCATTGAAGCTTTCTTT
TRBV11-2	TRBJ1-3	-	-	CASSLIPYSSSGNTIYF	TGTGCCAGCAGCTTAATTCCGTATTCGAGCTCTGGAAACACCATATATTTT
TRBV5-6	TRBJ1-2	-	-	CASSLDSPSYGYTF	TGTGCCAGCAGCTTGGACAGCCCTTCCTATGGCTACACCTTC
TRBV27	TRBJ2-7	-	TRBD1	CASSPDRGTWAGTYEQYF	TGTGCCAGCAGTCCCGACAGGGGGACCTGGGCGGGGACCTACGAGCAGTACTTC
TRBV19	TRBJ2-2	-	TRBD1	CASSNRGVTGELFF	TGTGCCAGTAGTAACAGGGGGGTCACCGGGGAGCTGTTTTTT
TRBV7-3	TRBJ2-1	-	TRBD1	CASSLQGASTSRDNEQFF	TGTGCCAGCAGCCTACAGGGGGCTAGTACTAGTCGCGACAATGAGCAGTTCTTC
TRBV15	TRBJ2-7	-	-	CATSRGGGSYEQYF	TGTGCCACCAGCAGAGGAGGGGGATCCTACGAGCAGTACTTC
TRBV7-9	TRBJ1-1	-	-	CASRSENTEAFF	TGTGCCAGCAGGTCAGAGAACACTGAAGCTTTCTTT
TRBV11-2	TRBJ2-7	-	TRBD1	CASSLTGGYEQYF	TGTGCCAGCAGCTTGACAGGGGGCTACGAGCAGTACTTC
TRBV10-3	TRBJ1-2	-	-	CAISEPRTGNYGYTF	TGTGCCATCAGTGAGCCGAGGACGGGAAACTATGGCTACACCTTC
TRBV3-1/TRBV3-2	TRBJ1-2	-	-	CASSQGGRGYGYTF	TGTGCCAGCAGCCAAGGAGGCAGGGGCTATGGCTACACCTTC
TRBV4-1	TRBJ1-6	-	-	CASGLEGGLVSPLHF	TGCGCCAGCGGGCTGGAGGGGGGCCTTGTTTCACCCCTCCACTTT
TRBV7-2	TRBJ2-5	-	-	CASSSRTGRIEETQYF	TGTGCCAGCAGCTCCCGGACGGGGAGAATTGAGGAGACCCAGTACTTC
TRBV28	TRBJ2-3	-	-	CASSSTDTQYF	TGTGCCAGCAGCTCCACAGATACGCAGTATTTT
TRBV7-2	TRBJ2-7	-	-	CASSSGPYEQYF	TGTGCCAGCAGCTCTGGACCCTACGAGCAGTACTTC
TRBV6-1	TRBJ1-3	-	-	CASSEAGTGNTIYF	TGTGCCAGCAGTGAGGCAGGAACTGGAAACACCATATATTTT
TRBV7-3	TRBJ1-1	-	-	CASSLTRNTEAFF	TGTGCCAGCAGCTTAACCAGGAACACTGAAGCTTTCTTT
TRBV9	TRBJ1-6	-	TRBD1	CASSAQQGGNSPLHF	TGTGCCAGCAGCGCACAGCAGGGGGGCAATTCACCCCTCCACTTT
TRBV28	TRBJ1-3	-	-	CASSLADRRGSSGNTIYF	TGTGCCAGCAGTCTCGCGGACCGGAGGGGTTCATCTGGAAACACCATATATTTT
TRBV6-5	TRBJ1-5	-	-	CASSYSVGQPQHF	TGTGCCAGCAGTTACTCTGTTGGTCAGCCCCAGCATTTT
TRBV11-2	TRBJ2-7	-	-	CASSSRRVGQYF	TGTGCCAGCAGCTCTAGAAGGGTGGGGCAGTACTTC